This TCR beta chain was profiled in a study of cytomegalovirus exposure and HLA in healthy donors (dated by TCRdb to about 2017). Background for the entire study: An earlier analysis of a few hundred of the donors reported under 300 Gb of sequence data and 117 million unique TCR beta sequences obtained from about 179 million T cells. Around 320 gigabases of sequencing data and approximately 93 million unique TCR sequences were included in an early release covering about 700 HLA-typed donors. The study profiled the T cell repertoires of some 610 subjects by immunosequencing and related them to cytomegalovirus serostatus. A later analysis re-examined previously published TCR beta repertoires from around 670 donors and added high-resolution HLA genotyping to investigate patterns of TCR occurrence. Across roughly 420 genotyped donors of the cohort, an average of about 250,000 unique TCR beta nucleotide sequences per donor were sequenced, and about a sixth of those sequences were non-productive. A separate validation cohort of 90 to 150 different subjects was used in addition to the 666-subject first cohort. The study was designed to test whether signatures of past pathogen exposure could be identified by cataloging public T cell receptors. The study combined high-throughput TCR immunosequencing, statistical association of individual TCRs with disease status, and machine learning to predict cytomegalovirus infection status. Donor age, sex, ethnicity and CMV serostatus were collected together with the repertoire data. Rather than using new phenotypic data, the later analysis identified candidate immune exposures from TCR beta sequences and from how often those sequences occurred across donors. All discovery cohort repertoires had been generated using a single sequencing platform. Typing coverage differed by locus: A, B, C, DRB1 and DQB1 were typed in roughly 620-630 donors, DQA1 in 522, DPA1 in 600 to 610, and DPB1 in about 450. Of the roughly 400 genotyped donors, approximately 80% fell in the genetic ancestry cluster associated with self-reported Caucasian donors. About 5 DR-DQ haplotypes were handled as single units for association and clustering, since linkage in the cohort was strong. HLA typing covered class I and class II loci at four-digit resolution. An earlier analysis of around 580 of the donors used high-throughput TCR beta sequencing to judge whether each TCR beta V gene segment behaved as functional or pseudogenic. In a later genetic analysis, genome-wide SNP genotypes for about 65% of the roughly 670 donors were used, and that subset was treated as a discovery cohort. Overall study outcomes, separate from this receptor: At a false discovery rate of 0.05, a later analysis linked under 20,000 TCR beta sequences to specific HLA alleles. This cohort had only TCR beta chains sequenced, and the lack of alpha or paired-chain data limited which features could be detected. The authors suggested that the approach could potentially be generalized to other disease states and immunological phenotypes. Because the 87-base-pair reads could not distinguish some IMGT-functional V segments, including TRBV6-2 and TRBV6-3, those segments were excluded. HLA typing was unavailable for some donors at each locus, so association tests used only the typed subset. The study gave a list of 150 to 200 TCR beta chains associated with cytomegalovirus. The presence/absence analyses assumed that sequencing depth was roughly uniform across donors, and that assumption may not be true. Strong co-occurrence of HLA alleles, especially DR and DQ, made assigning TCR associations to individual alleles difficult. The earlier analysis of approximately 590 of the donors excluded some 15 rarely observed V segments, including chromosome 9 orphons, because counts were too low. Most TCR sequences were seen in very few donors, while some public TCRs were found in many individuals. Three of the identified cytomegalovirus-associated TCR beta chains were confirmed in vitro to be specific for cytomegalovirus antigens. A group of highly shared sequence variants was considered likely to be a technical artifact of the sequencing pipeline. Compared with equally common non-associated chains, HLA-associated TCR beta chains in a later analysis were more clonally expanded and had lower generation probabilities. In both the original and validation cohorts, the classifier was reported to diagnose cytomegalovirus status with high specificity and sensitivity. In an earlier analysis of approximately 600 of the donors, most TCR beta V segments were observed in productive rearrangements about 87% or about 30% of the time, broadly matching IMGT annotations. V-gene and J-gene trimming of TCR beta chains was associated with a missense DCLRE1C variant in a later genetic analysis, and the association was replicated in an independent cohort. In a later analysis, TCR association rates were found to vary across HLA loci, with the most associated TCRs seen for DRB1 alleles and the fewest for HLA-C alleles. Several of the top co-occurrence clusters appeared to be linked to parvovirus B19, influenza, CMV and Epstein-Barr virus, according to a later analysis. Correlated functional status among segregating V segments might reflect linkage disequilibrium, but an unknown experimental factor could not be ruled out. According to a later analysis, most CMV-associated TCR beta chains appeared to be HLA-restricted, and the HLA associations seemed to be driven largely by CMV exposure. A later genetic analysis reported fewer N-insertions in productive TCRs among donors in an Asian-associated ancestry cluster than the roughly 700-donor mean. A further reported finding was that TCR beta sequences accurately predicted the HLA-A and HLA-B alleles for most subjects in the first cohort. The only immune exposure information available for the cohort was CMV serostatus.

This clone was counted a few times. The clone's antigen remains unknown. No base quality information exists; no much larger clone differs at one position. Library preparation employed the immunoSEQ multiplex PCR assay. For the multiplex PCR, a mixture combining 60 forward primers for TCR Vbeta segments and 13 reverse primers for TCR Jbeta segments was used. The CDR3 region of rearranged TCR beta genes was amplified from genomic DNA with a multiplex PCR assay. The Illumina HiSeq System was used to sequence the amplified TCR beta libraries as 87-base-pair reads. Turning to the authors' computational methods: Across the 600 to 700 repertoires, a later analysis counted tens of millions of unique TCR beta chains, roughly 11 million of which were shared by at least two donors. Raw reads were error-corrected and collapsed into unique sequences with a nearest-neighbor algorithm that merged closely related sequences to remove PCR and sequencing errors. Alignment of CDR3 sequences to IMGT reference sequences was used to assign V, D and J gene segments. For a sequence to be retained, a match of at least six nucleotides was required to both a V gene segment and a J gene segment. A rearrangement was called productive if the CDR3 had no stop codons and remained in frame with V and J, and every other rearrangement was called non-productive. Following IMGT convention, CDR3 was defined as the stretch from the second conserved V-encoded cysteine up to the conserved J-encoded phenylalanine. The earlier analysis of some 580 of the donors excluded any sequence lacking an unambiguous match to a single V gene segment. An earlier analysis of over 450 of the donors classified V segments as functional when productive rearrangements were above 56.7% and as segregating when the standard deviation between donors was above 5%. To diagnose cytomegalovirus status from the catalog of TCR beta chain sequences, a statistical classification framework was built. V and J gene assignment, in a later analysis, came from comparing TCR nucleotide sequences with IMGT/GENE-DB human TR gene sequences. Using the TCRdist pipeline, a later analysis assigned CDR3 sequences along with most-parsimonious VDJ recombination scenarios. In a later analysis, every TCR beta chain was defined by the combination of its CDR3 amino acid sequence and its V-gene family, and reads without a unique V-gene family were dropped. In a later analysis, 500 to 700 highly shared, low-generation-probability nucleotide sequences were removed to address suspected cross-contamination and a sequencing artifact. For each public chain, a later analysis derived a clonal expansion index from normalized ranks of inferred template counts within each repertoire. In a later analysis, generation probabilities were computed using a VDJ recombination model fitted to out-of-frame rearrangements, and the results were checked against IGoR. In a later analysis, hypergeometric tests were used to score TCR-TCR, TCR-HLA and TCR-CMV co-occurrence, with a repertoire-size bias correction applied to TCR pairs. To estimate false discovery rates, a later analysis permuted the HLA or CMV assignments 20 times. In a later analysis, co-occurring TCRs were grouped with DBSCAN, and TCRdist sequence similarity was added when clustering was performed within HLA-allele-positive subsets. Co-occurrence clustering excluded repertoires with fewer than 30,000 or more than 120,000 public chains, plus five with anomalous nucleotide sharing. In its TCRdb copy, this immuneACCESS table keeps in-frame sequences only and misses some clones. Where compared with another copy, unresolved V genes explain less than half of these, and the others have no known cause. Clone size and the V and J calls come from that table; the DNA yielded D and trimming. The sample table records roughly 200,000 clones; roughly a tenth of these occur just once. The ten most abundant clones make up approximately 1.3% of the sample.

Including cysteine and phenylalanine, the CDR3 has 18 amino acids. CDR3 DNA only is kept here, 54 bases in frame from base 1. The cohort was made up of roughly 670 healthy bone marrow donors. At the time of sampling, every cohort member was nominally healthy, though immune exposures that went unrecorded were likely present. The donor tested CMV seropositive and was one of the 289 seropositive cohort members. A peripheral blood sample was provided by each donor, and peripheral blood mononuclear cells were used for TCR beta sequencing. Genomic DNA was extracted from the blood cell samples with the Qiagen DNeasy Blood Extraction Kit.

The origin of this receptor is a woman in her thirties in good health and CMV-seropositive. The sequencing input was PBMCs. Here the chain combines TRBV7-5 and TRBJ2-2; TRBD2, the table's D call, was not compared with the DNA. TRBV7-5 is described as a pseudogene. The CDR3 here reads CARSSLTPAGERTGELFF. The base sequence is TGTGCCAGAAGCTCTCTCACCCCAGCGGGAGAAAGGACCGGGGAGCTGTTTTTT.